The T cell receptor beta chain under discussion was sequenced for a study of T cell responses to AZD1222 COVID-19 vaccine. Study conclusions and caveats: The span of vaccine-associated CD4 TCRs extended across spike, with dominance at 160-218 and 743-854. Reports indicate that nearly half of spike-specific TCRs are directed at unmutated variant regions.

CDR3 length: 13 residues. Germline V gene lookup returns CDR1 SGHDN and CDR2 FVKESK. Trimming left V 10 bases short and J 6 bases short, with 19 bases between. Concerning this clone itself: Its matching antigen is unknown.

Assay: immunoSEQ multiplex PCR; the TCRdb copy retains only in-frame clones and omits some. The sample holds just over 80,000 clones; 75% to 90% are singletons and the top ten take 4.5% to 6%. The genes are TRBV14 and TRBJ2-7; D gene uncertain. The clonotype comes from an adult in good health. This specimen was peripheral blood, taken on day 0 of AZD1222 vaccination. The CDR3 region has the DNA TGTGCCACTACCTCCGGGCCAAGTGGCGAGCAGTACTTC. This gives the protein CATTSGPSGEQYF. Variable domain in full (rest from reference TRBV14 and TRBJ2-7): EAGVTQFPSHSVIEKGQTVTLRCDPISGHDNLYWYRRVMGKEIKFLLHFVKESKQDESGMPNNRFLAERTGGTYSTLKVQPAELEDSGVYFCATTSGPSGEQYFGPGTRLTVT.